One and the same sample provided the 12 T cell receptor beta chains below, sequenced in a study of CXCR3-negative and CXCR3-positive naive CD8 T cells. Through 5' RACE with UMI labels, the TRB cDNA libraries were prepared. TCRdb re-called the 5' RACE reads and catalogs CDR3 proteins one per entry, DNA excluded. This sample's table has around 52,000 distinct CDR3 sequences. The specimen sequenced was memory CD8+ T cells from blood. The receptors were sampled from a human donor in good health. Some clones in this sample may be carry-over from other donors' samples.

The V call is TRBV27, the J call TRBJ1-5; the D call from TCRdb, TRBD1, cannot be confirmed without DNA. Germline V gene data show CDR1 as MNHEY and CDR2 as SMNVEV (reference sequence). The CDR3 length is 16 residues. The CDR3 is CASSARDRGPHQPQHF.

The chain employs TRBV7-9 and TRBJ1-1; the TRBD1 assignment by TCRdb is unverifiable without DNA. Looked up from germline, CDR1 is SEHNR and CDR2 is FQNEAQ (reference sequence). The CDR3 consists of 15 residues. CDR3 region: CASRPTGTGNTEAFF.

The chain uses TRBV28 and TRBJ1-6; checking the TCRdb D call of TRBD1 is not possible without DNA. Germline V gives CDR1 MDHEN, CDR2 SYDVKM. This CDR3 is 15 amino acids long. The CDR3 protein is CASSSEGAYNSPLHF.

V gene TRBV29-1 combines with J gene TRBJ1-1. Germline lookup yields CDR1 SQVTM and CDR2 ANQGSEA. This CDR3 region has 11 residues. This chain's CDR3 is CSVEDLSEAFF.

The gene calls are TRBV12-3 or TRBV12-4 and TRBJ2-5. CDR3 size: 13 residues. CDR3 region: CASSSDGQETQYF.

CDR3 region: CASTGYNEQFF. V usage is TRBV5-1 and J usage is TRBJ2-1; TCRdb's D call, TRBD1, is unchecked because there is no DNA. CDR1 SGHRS and CDR2 YFSETQ come from the germline V gene. The CDR3 loop spans 11 amino acids.

V gene TRBV11-2 combines with J gene TRBJ2-2; TCRdb lists TRBD1, though no DNA is available to test this call. The CDR3 spans 12 residues. Germline V gene data show CDR1 as SGHAT and CDR2 as FQNNGV. The CDR3 loop reads CASSQGTGELFF.

This chain uses TRBV7-9 with TRBJ2-7; without DNA, the TCRdb call of TRBD1 cannot be checked. The CDR3 length is 14 residues. The germline CDR1 and CDR2 sequences are SEHNR and FQNEAQ (reference sequence). The CDR3 sequence is CASSSGQVLYEQYF. The whole variable domain, filled in from reference TRBV7-9 and TRBJ2-7, reads DTGVSQNPRHKITKRGQNVTFRCDPISEHNRLYWYRQTLGQGPEFLTYFQNEAQLEKSRLLSDRFSAERPKGSFSTLEIQRTEQGDSAMYLCASSSGQVLYEQYFGPGTRLTVT.

The chain employs TRBV29-1 and TRBJ2-5. Germline-derived CDR1 and CDR2 are SQVTM and ANQGSEA. The CDR3 is 11 residues long. CDR3 in amino acids: CSVEGQETQYF.

The CDR3 sequence is CSARSPRGNTEAFF. The chain uses TRBV20-1 and TRBJ1-1; TCRdb's D call, TRBD1, is unchecked because there is no DNA. Germline lookup yields CDR1 DFQATT and CDR2 SNEGSKA (reference sequence). This CDR3 is 14 amino acids long.

V usage is TRBV12-3 or TRBV12-4 and J usage is TRBJ2-7; TCRdb's D gene call, TRBD1, goes unchecked for lack of DNA. CDR3 length: 15 residues. Here the CDR3 reads CASSLIGTALYEQYF.

This sequence joins TRBV29-1 and TRBJ2-2. This CDR3 comprises 12 residues. CDR1 is SQVTM, CDR2 ANQGSEA, per germline. CDR3 loop: CSVTGNTGELFF.